Below, 30 T cell receptor beta chains from the same sample are listed, as sequenced in a study of T cells after yellow fever vaccination. A single record per CDR3 protein comes from TCRdb applying MiXCR to the 5' RACE reads. The table records a few hundred thousand distinct CDR3 sequences, around 6.8% of them present only once. The sample in question was PBMCs, obtained more than 40 days after the first yellow fever vaccination. The receptors here all came from a man aged 18-30 years who received the YFV17D yellow fever vaccine.

This clonotype was found a few times. The genes are TRBV28 and TRBJ2-5; D uncertain. Germline V lookup: CDR1 MDHEN, CDR2 SYDVKM. There are 13 residues in the CDR3. The V end lost 7 bases, the J end lost 5 bases, and 14 bases lay between the germline ends. CDR3 sequence reads: CASTPPGLETQYF. The CDR3 DNA reads as TGTGCCAGCACTCCCCCGGGCTTGGAGACCCAGTACTTC.

The V gene is TRBV6-1, the J gene TRBJ1-6; possibly TRBD1 for D (5 bases). The CDR3 runs 18 residues. Germline V gene data show CDR1 as MNHNS and CDR2 as SASEGT. Trimming took off 6 bases at V and 5 bases at J, with 23 bases between the two ends. The CDR3 bases are TGTGCCAGCAGCCGCCGAGTGGCAGGGAGGTATAATAATTCACCCCTCCACTTT. As protein: CASSRRVAGRYNNSPLHF.

This clonotype was observed a handful of times. The genes are TRBV5-1 and TRBJ1-1; 7 bases are a match to TRBD1. The CDR3 extends over 17 amino acids. Germline values: CDR1 SGHRS, CDR2 YFSETQ. V trimming: 4 bases; J trimming: 0 bases; junction bases outside the gene matches: 12. The CDR3 protein is CASSPGDREVVNTEAFF. In DNA form, the CDR3 reads TGCGCCAGCAGCCCGGGAGACAGGGAGGTGGTGAACACTGAAGCTTTCTTT.

This clonotype was detected many times. The genes are TRBV20-1 and TRBJ2-1, with 14 nucleotides matching TRBD2. Germline V gene data show CDR1 as DFQATT and CDR2 as SNEGSKA (reference sequence). The length of the CDR3 is 15 residues. V lost 6 bases, J lost 4 bases, and 5 bases stayed unmatched. Here the CDR3 reads CSAGTSGGDYNEQFF. CDR3 DNA sequence: TGCAGTGCAGGGACTAGCGGGGGCGATTACAATGAGCAGTTCTTC.

This clonotype appeared a few times. The J gene is TRBJ1-1, the V gene TRBV29-1; unclear D gene. Per the germline V gene, CDR1 is SQVTM and CDR2 is ANQGSEA. The CDR3 loop spans 12 amino acids. V was clipped by 7 bases and J by 1 base, with 10 bases between them. Here the CDR3 reads CSATTPNTEAFF. The CDR3 bases are TGCAGCGCGACTACACCGAACACTGAAGCTTTCTTT.

This clonotype appeared many times. J is TRBJ2-3 and V is TRBV7-2, with unresolved D. V gave up 5 bases and J gave up 5 bases, with 11 bases separating them. The CDR3 has 13 residues. CDR1 SGHTA and CDR2 FQGNSA come from the germline V gene. This CDR3 reads CASSTVPRDTQYF. The CDR3 nucleotides are TGTGCCAGCAGCACCGTCCCCAGAGATACGCAGTATTTT.

The chain combines TRBV7-2 with TRBJ2-1; 11 bases match TRBD2. The germline V gene encodes CDR1 SGHTA and CDR2 FQGNSA. V trimming: 4 bases; J trimming: 7 bases; junction bases outside the gene matches: 6. The CDR3 spans 15 residues. The CDR3 bases are TGTGCCAGCAGCTATAGCGGGGGGGCCTCAAATGAGCAGTTCTTC. It codes for CASSYSGGASNEQFF.

This clonotype appeared a few times. The chain carries TRBV6-1 and TRBJ1-2; weak D call: TRBD1 (5 bases). Trimming took 5 bases from V and 2 from J, leaving 15 bases between them. The CDR3 runs 15 residues. Germline V gene sequence: CDR1 MNHNS, CDR2 SASEGT. The CDR3 sequence is CASSIQGRSNYGYTF. The CDR3 DNA is TGTGCCAGCAGTATCCAGGGACGCTCCAACTATGGCTACACCTTC.

In its sample, this clonotype was seen a few times. The chain recombines TRBV2 with TRBJ1-1; D is uncertain. The CDR3 is made up of 12 amino acids. The germline CDR1 and CDR2 sequences are SNHLY and FYNNEI. Trimming cost V 10 bases and J 5 bases, with 14 bases left between them. In nucleotides, the CDR3 is TGTGCCACCCAGATTACGGGGACTGAAGCTTTCTTT. Encoded protein: CATQITGTEAFF.

The genes are TRBV12-3 or TRBV12-4 and TRBJ1-4; possibly TRBD1 for D (5 bases). Trimming removed 8 bases at V and 8 bases at J, with 15 bases between. The CDR3 runs 13 residues. The CDR3 here is CASWGTPGEKLFF. The CDR3 DNA follows: TGTGCCAGCTGGGGGACGCCCGGCGAAAAACTGTTTTTT.

The chain recombines TRBV4-3 with TRBJ2-1; 8 nucleotides match TRBD2. This CDR3 has 16 residues. With V trimmed by 4 bases and J by 0 bases, 5 bases remained unmatched. CDR1 and CDR2 (germline): LGHNA, YSLEER. The CDR3 spells CASSLSSGSSYNEQFF. CDR3 sequence (DNA): TGCGCCAGCAGCCTATCAAGCGGGAGCTCCTACAATGAGCAGTTCTTC.

This clonotype was counted only a few times. This rearrangement joins TRBV4-3 to TRBJ2-3, with TRBD2 matching over 10 bases. V was pared by 4 bases and J by 1 base, with 17 bases of the junction left unmatched. The CDR3 has 20 residues. Germline CDR1 LGHNA, CDR2 YSLEER. Here the CDR3 reads CASSPVSGTSGVRGTDTQYF. The CDR3 region has the DNA TGCGCCAGCAGCCCCGTTTCGGGAACTAGCGGGGTTAGGGGCACAGATACGCAGTATTTT.

V and J are TRBV5-1 and TRBJ2-7; TRBD1 agrees at 7 bases. The V segment lost 0 bases and the J segment 6 bases; nucleotides outside the gene matches: 6. The CDR3 runs to 14 residues. Germline V gives CDR1 SGHRS, CDR2 YFSETQ. The DNA of the CDR3 is TGCGCCAGCAGCTTGGGGGACAGTGGGGCCGAGCAGTACGTC. Its translation: CASSLGDSGAEQYV.

This clonotype was picked up many times. V usage is TRBV5-1 and J usage is TRBJ2-5; D unclear. The CDR3 has 11 amino acids. Germline assignment: CDR1 SGHRS and CDR2 YFSETQ. V was pared by 3 bases and J by 2 bases, with 2 bases between. CDR3 nucleotide sequence: TGCGCCAGCAGCTGGCAAGAGACCCAGTACTTC. Protein: CASSWQETQYF.

This clonotype came up a few times. The J gene is TRBJ2-5, the V gene TRBV5-1; 7 bases are a match to TRBD2. Trimming removed 4 bases from V and 4 bases from J; junction bases left unmatched: 10. This CDR3 comprises 15 residues. Germline CDR1 is SGHRS and CDR2 is YFSETQ. The CDR3, as DNA: TGCGCCAGCAGCCCGGGAGCGGGGAAGGGAGAGACCCAGTACTTC. As protein: CASSPGAGKGETQYF.

The V call is TRBV7-3, the J call TRBJ2-2; possible D gene TRBD1, 6 bases. Germline V CDR1 and CDR2: SGHTA, FQGTGA. This CDR3 spans 14 amino acids. V was trimmed by 2 bases and J by 4 bases, leaving 8 bases between them. CDR3: CASSLGQLTGELFF. The CDR3 region has the DNA TGTGCCAGCAGCTTAGGACAGCTCACCGGGGAGCTGTTTTTT.

This clonotype has more than one count but fewer than ten. The rearrangement links TRBV5-4 to TRBJ2-3; 7 bases match TRBD2. Germline V lookup: CDR1 SGHNT, CDR2 YYREEE (reference sequence). There are 14 residues in the CDR3. V shed 8 bases and J 5 bases; nucleotides not matched to a gene: 11. CDR3 sequence: CASRGGRSGDTQYF. For the CDR3, the DNA is TGTGCCAGTCGCGGGGGACGGTCGGGAGATACGCAGTATTTT.

The chain carries TRBV6-2 or TRBV6-3 and TRBJ2-7, with 9 bases fitting TRBD1. CDR1 is MNHEY, CDR2 SVGEGT, per germline. This CDR3 has 16 amino acids. J was trimmed by 3 bases and V by 6 bases; bases with no gene match: 12. CDR3 protein: CASRRPEGQGHYEQYF. As DNA, the CDR3 is TGTGCCAGCAGAAGACCAGAGGGACAGGGCCACTACGAGCAGTACTTC.

A single count supports this clonotype. Being one base from a much bigger clone, this may be a read error. The chain employs TRBV11-3 and TRBJ2-2, with D perhaps matching TRBD1 or TRBD2 (5 bases each). The CDR3 extends over 13 amino acids. The V gene's germline CDR1 is SGHNT and CDR2 YENEEA. The V and J ends lost 2 bases and 6 bases respectively, with 7 bases between them. The CDR3: CASSLWGSGELFF. CDR3 sequence (DNA): TGTGCCAGCAGCTTATGGGGGTCCGGGGAGCTGTTTTTT.

The V call is TRBV10-3, the J call TRBJ2-3, with TRBD2 matching over 11 bases. The germline gives CDR1 ENHRY, CDR2 SYGVKD. V shed 7 bases and J 1 base; nucleotides not matched to a gene: 10. The CDR3 runs to 17 residues. CDR3 DNA: TGTGCCATCAACCCGGGACTAGCGGTTCCTGGCACAGATACGCAGTATTTT. Its translation: CAINPGLAVPGTDTQYF.

This clonotype turned up a few times. The J gene is TRBJ2-5, the V gene TRBV3-1; D gene unclear. V was clipped by 4 bases and J by 5 bases, with 17 bases between them. The CDR3 is 15 amino acids. The germline V gene has CDR1 LGHDT and CDR2 YNNKEL (reference sequence). The CDR3 spells CASSPGEFSAETQYF. CDR3 nucleotides: TGTGCCAGCAGCCCCGGTGAATTCTCAGCTGAGACCCAGTACTTC.

This clonotype was picked up a small number of times. The chain joins TRBV5-1 to TRBJ2-3; 7 bases align to TRBD1. The CDR3 totals 14 residues. Germline lookup yields CDR1 SGHRS and CDR2 YFSETQ. Germline trimming cut 3 bases from V and 4 bases from J; bases unmatched to any gene: 5. The CDR3 coding sequence is TGCGCCAGCAGCTACAGGGGCGGTGCAGATACGCAGTATTTT. It codes for CASSYRGGADTQYF.

This clonotype has a handful of counts. The chain carries TRBV18 and TRBJ1-5; D is undetermined. The CDR3 totals 15 residues. Germline assignment: CDR1 KGHSH and CDR2 LQKENI. Trimming shortened V by 6 bases and J by 3 bases, and 15 bases separated the two germline ends. The CDR3 nucleotides read TGTGCCAGCTCCCGTGACGGGTCTCTCAATCAGCCCCAGCATTTT. Translating it yields CASSRDGSLNQPQHF.

This clonotype appeared a few times. The V gene is TRBV5-6, the J gene TRBJ2-3, with D perhaps TRBD2 (6 bases). CDR3 length equals 16 residues. Germline values: CDR1 SGHDT, CDR2 YYEEEE. V was cut by 0 bases and J by 6 bases, with 17 bases left in between. CDR3 protein: CASSLVSWTGVDTQYF. The CDR3 nucleotides read TGTGCCAGCAGCTTGGTTAGTTGGACGGGGGTGGATACGCAGTATTTT.

This clonotype appeared many times. V usage is TRBV30 and J usage is TRBJ2-3; perhaps TRBD2 as D (6 bases). Looked up from germline, CDR1 is GTSNPN and CDR2 is SVGIG (reference sequence). The length of the CDR3 is 14 residues. V lost 3 bases and J lost 4, with 14 bases in between. CDR3: CAWSGGVWPDTQYF. The CDR3 bases are TGTGCCTGGAGCGGAGGGGTCTGGCCAGATACGCAGTATTTT.

The V and J genes are TRBV7-9 and TRBJ2-1; 9 bases align to TRBD2. This CDR3 has 12 amino acids. CDR1 and CDR2 from the germline V gene are SEHNR and FQNEAQ (reference sequence). V lost 5 bases, J lost 12 bases, and 5 bases stayed unmatched. For the CDR3, the DNA is TGTGCCAGCAGCCCCGTGCGGGGGGGGCAGTTCTTC. Translated: CASSPVRGGQFF.

This clonotype was recorded many times. The rearrangement links TRBV5-1 to TRBJ2-1, with a weak D call TRBD1 (5 bases). Deletions cut 0 bases from V and 8 bases from J, with 12 bases between. The CDR3 loop spans 14 amino acids. Germline assignment: CDR1 SGHRS and CDR2 YFSETQ. The CDR3: CASSLVPGFDEQFF. CDR3 nucleotides: TGCGCCAGCAGCTTGGTACCAGGGTTCGATGAGCAGTTCTTC.

This clonotype was seen ten or more times. This chain links TRBV20-1 with TRBJ2-7; 7 bases align to TRBD1. V lost 5 bases, J lost 7 bases, and 5 bases stayed unmatched. The germline CDR1 and CDR2 sequences are DFQATT and SNEGSKA (reference sequence). The CDR3 runs to 11 residues. CDR3 protein: CSARQGGEQYV. CDR3 nucleotide sequence: TGCAGTGCTCGACAGGGTGGAGAGCAGTACGTC.

This clonotype has a handful of counts. CDR3 residues: CASSFGAVSTDTQYF. DNA for the CDR3: TGTGCCAGCAGCTTTGGAGCGGTTAGCACAGATACGCAGTATTTT. V usage is TRBV7-2 and J usage is TRBJ2-3; D perhaps matches TRBD2 (5 bases). CDR1 and CDR2 (germline): SGHTA, FQGNSA. The CDR3 has 15 residues. V dropped 3 bases and J dropped 0 bases, with 10 bases sitting between them.

This clonotype was counted a few times. V usage is TRBV3-1 and J usage is TRBJ2-7; D may be TRBD1 (6 bases). The CDR3 has 17 residues. V lost 0 bases and J 2 bases, leaving 17 bases between the germline ends. CDR1 LGHDT and CDR2 YNNKEL come from the germline V gene (reference sequence). CDR3 sequence (DNA): TGTGCCAGCAGCCAAGATGTTGGCTTCAGGGGAACCTACGAGCAGTACTTC. Residues: CASSQDVGFRGTYEQYF.